Listed below are T cell receptor beta chains from one sample, sequenced in a study of OX40 agonist ivuxolimab in advanced cancers. Sequencing was performed with immunoSEQ multiplex PCR; in TCRdb, only in-frame clones are kept and a portion is missing. The data contain about 62,000 clones, over 75% of them singletons. The input for sequencing was CD4+ or CD8+ T cells sorted from blood, taken in a trial of the OX40 agonist ivuxolimab. These receptors were taken from an adult with an advanced solid tumor such as melanoma, head and neck, liver or kidney cancer. Each CDR3 is given with its conserved first and last residue. D genes are given only for firm matches. Clone size is given for some rows only: seen once, a few or many times, or a class if the clone is expanded.

v_gene	abundance	len	d_gene	j_gene	CDR3aa	CDR3nt
TRBV5-6	NA	16	NA	TRBJ1-3	CASSLGVGGVGNTIYF	TGTGCCAGCAGCTTGGGGGTCGGAGGGGTCGGAAACACCATATATTTT
TRBV28	NA	11	NA	TRBJ2-3	CASTAGDTQYF	TGTGCCAGCACTGCGGGGGATACGCAGTATTTT
TRBV10-3	NA	12	TRBD2	TRBJ2-7	CAITGGGNEQYF	TGTGCCATCACGGGAGGGGGGAACGAGCAGTACTTC
TRBV7-9	once	16	NA	TRBJ2-2	CASSPRFWGDTGELFF	TGTGCCAGCAGCCCCCGTTTTTGGGGAGACACCGGGGAGCTGTTTTTT
TRBV12-5	NA	16	NA	TRBJ2-5	CASGLVLGEGGETQYF	TGTGCTAGTGGTTTGGTCCTTGGCGAGGGGGGGGAGACCCAGTACTTC
TRBV10-3	few	11	NA	TRBJ2-3	CATQTSTSQYF	TGTGCCACCCAGACCTCGACCTCGCAGTATTTT
TRBV25-1	NA	14	TRBD1	TRBJ2-7	CASSEDRGRYEQYF	TGTGCCAGCAGCGAGGACAGGGGGCGTTACGAGCAGTACTTC
TRBV7-2	few	13	NA	TRBJ1-5	CASSYRDGQPQHF	TGTGCCAGCAGCTACAGGGACGGTCAGCCCCAGCATTTT
TRBV7-3	NA	14	NA	TRBJ1-3	CASSSPGLGNTIYF	TGTGCCAGCAGCTCGCCCGGACTGGGAAACACCATATATTTT
TRBV4-1	NA	15	TRBD2	TRBJ2-3	CASSRQTGGADTQYF	TGCGCCAGCAGCCGACAAACGGGGGGTGCAGATACGCAGTATTTT
TRBV7-7	NA	19	TRBD1	TRBJ2-6	CASSLRWTGLGSGANVLTF	TGTGCCAGCAGCTTAAGGTGGACAGGGTTAGGGTCTGGGGCCAACGTCCTGACTTTC
TRBV28	NA	13	NA	TRBJ1-5	CASSIAGNQPQHF	TGTGCCAGCAGTATAGCAGGGAATCAGCCCCAGCATTTT
TRBV28	NA	14	NA	TRBJ1-2	CASSQQFPRGGYTF	TGTGCCAGCAGTCAACAGTTCCCTCGTGGTGGCTACACCTTC
TRBV15	NA	15	NA	TRBJ2-2	CATRGLAGVTGELFF	TGTGCCACCAGAGGCCTAGCAGGGGTTACCGGGGAGCTGTTTTTT
TRBV28	NA	12	NA	TRBJ2-7	CASSAVNYEQYF	TGTGCCAGCAGCGCGGTAAACTACGAGCAGTACTTC
TRBV18	NA	15	TRBD1	TRBJ1-1	CASSRQGAFLTEAFF	TGTGCCAGCTCGCGACAGGGGGCTTTTCTCACTGAAGCTTTCTTT
TRBV6-5	NA	11	NA	TRBJ2-1	CASRLKSEQFF	TGTGCCAGCAGGTTAAAGAGTGAGCAGTTCTTC
TRBV5-6	NA	13	TRBD1	TRBJ2-1	CAEGQGLYNEQFF	TGTGCCGAAGGACAGGGGTTGTACAATGAGCAGTTCTTC
TRBV7-2	NA	14	TRBD1	TRBJ1-2	CASSLARQGTSYTF	TGTGCCAGCAGCTTAGCGCGACAGGGAACGAGCTACACCTTC
TRBV5-1	once	13	NA	TRBJ1-1	CASSLGVNTEAFF	TGCGCCAGCAGCTTGGGGGTGAACACTGAAGCTTTCTTT
TRBV28	once	15	NA	TRBJ2-2	CASSFRDTNTGELFF	TGTGCCAGCAGTTTTAGGGACACCAACACCGGGGAGCTGTTTTTT
TRBV6-5	NA	14	TRBD1	TRBJ2-5	CASSYPRQGDTQYF	TGTGCCAGCAGTTACCCCCGACAGGGCGATACCCAGTACTTC
TRBV7-3	NA	16	TRBD2	TRBJ2-1	CASSSAASGGPGEQFF	TGTGCCAGCAGCTCCGCGGCTAGCGGGGGGCCGGGAGAGCAGTTCTTC
TRBV11-2	NA	16	TRBD1	TRBJ2-5	CASSKRDRGPAETQYF	TGTGCCAGCAGCAAACGGGACAGGGGACCGGCGGAGACCCAGTACTTC
TRBV6-5	NA	14	NA	TRBJ2-7	CASSYIPAAHEQYF	TGTGCCAGCAGTTATATACCTGCTGCCCACGAGCAGTACTTC
TRBV14	NA	17	TRBD1	TRBJ1-4	CASSQPRDSVWGEKLFF	TGTGCCAGCAGCCAACCCCGGGACAGCGTATGGGGCGAAAAACTGTTTTTT
TRBV11-2	NA	14	NA	TRBJ2-7	CASSTVDSSYEQYF	TGTGCCAGCAGCACAGTGGACAGCTCCTACGAGCAGTACTTC
TRBV4-1	once	18	TRBD1	TRBJ1-1	CASSQDPKQGASYTEAFF	TGCGCCAGCAGCCAAGATCCGAAACAGGGGGCGTCTTACACTGAAGCTTTCTTT
TRBV7-3	once	13	NA	TRBJ2-1	CASSLQGSNEQFF	TGTGCCAGCAGCTTACAGGGCAGCAATGAGCAGTTCTTC
TRBV19	NA	14	NA	TRBJ1-2	CASSSTTQSYGYTF	TGTGCCAGTAGTTCAACGACGCAATCCTATGGCTACACCTTC
TRBV19	NA	12	NA	TRBJ2-3	CAVAGSTDTQYF	TGTGCCGTGGCGGGTAGCACAGATACGCAGTATTTT
TRBV6-5	NA	15	TRBD1	TRBJ1-5	CASSLDRGYGQPQHF	TGTGCCAGCAGTTTAGACAGGGGTTATGGTCAGCCCCAGCATTTT
TRBV14	NA	16	NA	TRBJ1-2	CASSQEAGGLYYGYTF	TGTGCCAGCAGCCAAGAGGCCGGGGGGCTCTACTATGGCTACACCTTC
TRBV18	few	16	NA	TRBJ1-5	CASSPTGGIGNQPQHF	TGTGCCAGCTCACCGACGGGGGGGATTGGCAATCAGCCCCAGCATTTT